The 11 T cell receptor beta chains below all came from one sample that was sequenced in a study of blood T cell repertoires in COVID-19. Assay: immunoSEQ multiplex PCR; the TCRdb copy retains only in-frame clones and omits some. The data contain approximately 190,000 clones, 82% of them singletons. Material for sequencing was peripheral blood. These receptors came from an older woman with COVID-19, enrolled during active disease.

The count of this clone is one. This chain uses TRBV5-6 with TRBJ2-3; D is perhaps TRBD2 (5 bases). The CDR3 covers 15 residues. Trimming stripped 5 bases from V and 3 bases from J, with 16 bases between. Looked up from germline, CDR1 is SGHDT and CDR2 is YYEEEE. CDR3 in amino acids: CASSPEAEGTDTQYF. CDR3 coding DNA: TGTGCCAGCAGTCCTGAGGCCGAGGGTACAGATACGCAGTATTTT.

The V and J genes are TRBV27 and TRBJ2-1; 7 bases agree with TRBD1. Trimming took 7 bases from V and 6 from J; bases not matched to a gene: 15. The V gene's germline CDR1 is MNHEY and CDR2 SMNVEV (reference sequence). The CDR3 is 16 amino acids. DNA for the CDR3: TGTGCCAGCATTAGCCAGGACAGGTCCTTGGGCAATGAGCAGTTCTTC. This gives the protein CASISQDRSLGNEQFF.

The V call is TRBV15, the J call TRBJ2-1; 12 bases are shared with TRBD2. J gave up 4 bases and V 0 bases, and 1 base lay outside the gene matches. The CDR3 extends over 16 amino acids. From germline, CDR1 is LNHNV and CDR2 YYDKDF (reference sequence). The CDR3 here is CATSRETSGSYNEQFF. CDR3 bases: TGTGCCACCAGCAGAGAGACTAGCGGGAGTTACAATGAGCAGTTCTTC.

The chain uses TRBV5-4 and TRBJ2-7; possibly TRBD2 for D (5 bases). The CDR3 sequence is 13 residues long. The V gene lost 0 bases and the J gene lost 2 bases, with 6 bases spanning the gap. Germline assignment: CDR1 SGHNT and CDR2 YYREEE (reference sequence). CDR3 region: CASSLGGTYEQYV. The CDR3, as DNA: TGTGCCAGCAGCTTGGGAGGGACCTACGAGCAGTACGTC.

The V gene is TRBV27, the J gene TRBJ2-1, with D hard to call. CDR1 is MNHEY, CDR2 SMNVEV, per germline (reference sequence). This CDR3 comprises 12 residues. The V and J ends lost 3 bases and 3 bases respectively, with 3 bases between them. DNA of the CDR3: TGTGCCAGCAGTTTCCTCTACAATGAGCAGTTCTTC. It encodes CASSFLYNEQFF.

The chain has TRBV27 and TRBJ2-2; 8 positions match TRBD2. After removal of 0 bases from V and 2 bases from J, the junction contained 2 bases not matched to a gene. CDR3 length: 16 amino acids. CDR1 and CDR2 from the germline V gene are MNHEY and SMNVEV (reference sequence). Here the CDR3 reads CASSLSAGGNTGELFF. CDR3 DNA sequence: TGTGCCAGCAGTTTATCCGCGGGGGGCAACACCGGGGAGCTGTTTTTT.

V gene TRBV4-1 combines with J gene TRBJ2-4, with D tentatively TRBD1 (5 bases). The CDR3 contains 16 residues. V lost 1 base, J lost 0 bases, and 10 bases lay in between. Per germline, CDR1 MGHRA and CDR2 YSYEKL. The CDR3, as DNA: TGCGCCAGCAGCCAAGTCGACAGACTAGCCAAAAACATTCAGTACTTC. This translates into CASSQVDRLAKNIQYF.

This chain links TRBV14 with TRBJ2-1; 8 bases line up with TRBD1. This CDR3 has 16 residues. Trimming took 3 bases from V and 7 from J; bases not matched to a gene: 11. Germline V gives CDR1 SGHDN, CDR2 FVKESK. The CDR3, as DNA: TGTGCCAGCAGCCAGGCAGGGGGCAATTTCGGGAATGAGCAGTTCTTC. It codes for CASSQAGGNFGNEQFF.

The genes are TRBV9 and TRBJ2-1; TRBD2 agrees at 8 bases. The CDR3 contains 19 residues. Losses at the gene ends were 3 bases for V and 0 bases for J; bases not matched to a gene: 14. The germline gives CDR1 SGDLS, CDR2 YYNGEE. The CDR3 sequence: CASSAPQEGGGRSYNEQFF. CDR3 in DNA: TGTGCCAGCAGCGCCCCCCAGGAGGGCGGGGGGCGCTCCTACAATGAGCAGTTCTTC.

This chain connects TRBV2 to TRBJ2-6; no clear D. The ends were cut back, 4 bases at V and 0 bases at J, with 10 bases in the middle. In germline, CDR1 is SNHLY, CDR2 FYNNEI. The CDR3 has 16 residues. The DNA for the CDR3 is TGTGCCAGCAGTGCCGGTGCGAACTCTGGGGCCAACGTCCTGACTTTC. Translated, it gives CASSAGANSGANVLTF.

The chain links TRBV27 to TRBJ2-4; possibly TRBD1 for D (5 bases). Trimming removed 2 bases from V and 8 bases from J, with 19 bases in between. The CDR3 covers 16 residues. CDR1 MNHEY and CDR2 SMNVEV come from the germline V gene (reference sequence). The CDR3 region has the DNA TGTGCCAGCAGTTTACAGGGCTTCCCCATCCCTCACATTCAGTACTTC. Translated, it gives CASSLQGFPIPHIQYF.